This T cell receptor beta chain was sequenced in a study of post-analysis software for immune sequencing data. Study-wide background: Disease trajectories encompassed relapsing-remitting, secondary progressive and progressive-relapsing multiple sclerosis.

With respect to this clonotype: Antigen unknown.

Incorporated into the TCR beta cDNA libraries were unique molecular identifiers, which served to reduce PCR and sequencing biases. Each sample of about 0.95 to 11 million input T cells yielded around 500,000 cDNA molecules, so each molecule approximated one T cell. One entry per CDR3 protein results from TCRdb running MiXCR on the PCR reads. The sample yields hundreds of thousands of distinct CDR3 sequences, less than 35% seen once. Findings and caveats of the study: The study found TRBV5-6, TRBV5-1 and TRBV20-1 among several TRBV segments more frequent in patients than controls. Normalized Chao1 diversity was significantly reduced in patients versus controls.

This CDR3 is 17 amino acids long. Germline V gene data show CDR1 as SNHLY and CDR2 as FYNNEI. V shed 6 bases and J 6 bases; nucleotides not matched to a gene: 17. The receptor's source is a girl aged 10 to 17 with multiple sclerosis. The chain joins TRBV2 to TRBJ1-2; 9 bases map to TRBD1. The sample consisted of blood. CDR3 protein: CASSRWGPGQGRNGYTF. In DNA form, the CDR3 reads TGTGCCAGCAGCAGGTGGGGGCCGGGACAGGGACGGAATGGCTACACCTTC.